The source of this T cell receptor beta chain is a study of identical twins' blood T cells. A single count supports this clonotype. The CDR3 is 14 residues long. The V and J ends lost 8 bases and 0 bases, in that order; junction bases with no gene match: 4. Germline V gives CDR1 MNHNS, CDR2 SASEGT. Study processing details: Clonotypes per individual ranged from about 85,000 to nearly 550,000. MiXCR, run by TCRdb on the 5' RACE reads, gives a single entry per CDR3 protein. These V and J calls are TCRdb output, not the study's own analysis. The data contain 350,000 to 400,000 distinct CDR3 sequences, roughly 30% of them seen just once; the ten biggest clones take up about 6.1%.

The sample consisted of PBMCs. The rearrangement joins TRBV6-1 to TRBJ2-3; 8 bases agree with TRBD1. This TCR was recovered from a woman aged 18 to 49 in good health. The CDR3 spells CASARDRSTDTQYF. The CDR3 DNA sequence: TGTGCCAGCGCCCGGGACAGGAGCACAGATACGCAGTATTTT.